Below are 27 T cell receptor beta chains sequenced from a single sample in a study of technical replicates of blood from a few donors. Method: immunoSEQ multiplex PCR; TCRdb's copy keeps in-frame clones and lacks some. The sample records 70,000 or so clones, 91% being singletons. Sequencing input: T cells isolated from PBMCs. These receptors were taken from a human donor in good health. Some clones in this sample may be carry-over from other donors' samples.

V and J are TRBV7-9 and TRBJ1-2; tentative D call: TRBD1 (5 bases). The CDR3 has 15 residues. Between the trimmed V and J ends, which lost 5 bases and 4 bases, there was a span of 17 bases. From germline, CDR1 is SEHNR and CDR2 FQNEAQ (reference sequence). The CDR3 is CASSVTGTDFYGYTF. In DNA form, the CDR3 reads TGTGCCAGCAGCGTGACCGGGACTGACTTCTATGGCTACACCTTC.

The chain employs TRBV18 and TRBJ1-4; 8 nucleotides match TRBD1. Losses at the gene ends were 3 bases for V and 3 bases for J; bases not matched to a gene: 0. This CDR3 is built from 14 residues. The V gene's germline CDR1 is KGHSH and CDR2 LQKENI. CDR3 coding DNA: TGTGCCAGCTCACCGACAGGGGCTAATGAAAAACTGTTTTTT. It codes for CASSPTGANEKLFF.

This chain joins TRBV18 and TRBJ1-1; 7 nucleotides align to TRBD1. V shed 3 bases, J shed 0 bases, and the junction held 4 bases outside the gene matches. Germline V gene data show CDR1 as KGHSH and CDR2 as LQKENI. The CDR3 consists of 15 residues. The CDR3 nucleotides are TGTGCCAGCTCACCTACACAGGGGATGAACACTGAAGCTTTCTTT. The encoded protein is CASSPTQGMNTEAFF.

The rearrangement links TRBV6-5 to TRBJ2-7, with TRBD2 matching 11 bases. Germline lookup yields CDR1 MNHEY and CDR2 SVGAGI. This CDR3 spans 15 amino acids. J was trimmed by 5 bases and V by 6 bases; bases with no gene match: 9. CDR3 amino acids: CASSPIAGGINEQYF. In DNA, the CDR3 is TGTGCCAGCAGCCCTATAGCGGGAGGGATCAACGAGCAGTACTTC.

The chain couples TRBV6-5 to TRBJ2-3; a possible D gene is TRBD2 (5 bases). The CDR3 contains 13 residues. The V end lost 6 bases, the J end lost 4 bases, and 11 bases lay between the germline ends. The germline V gene has CDR1 MNHEY and CDR2 SVGAGI. The CDR3 loop reads CASRQLGADTQYF. CDR3 sequence (DNA): TGTGCCAGCAGACAACTAGGCGCAGATACGCAGTATTTT.

The rearrangement joins TRBV11-2 to TRBJ2-1; 8 bases match TRBD2. The CDR3 runs 16 residues. V trimming: 0 bases; J trimming: 11 bases; junction bases outside the gene matches: 12. The germline gives CDR1 SGHAT, CDR2 FQNNGV. CDR3 nucleotide sequence: TGTGCCAGCAGCTTAGATATAGCGGGGACTTCCTACCAGCAGTTCTTC. Protein product: CASSLDIAGTSYQQFF.

The CDR3: CASSLTGYGYTF. The DNA for the CDR3 is TGTGCCAGCAGTTTAACCGGCTATGGCTACACCTTC. The chain couples TRBV28 to TRBJ1-2; D is undetermined. Between the trimmed V and J ends, which lost 2 bases and 4 bases, there was a span of 5 bases. Germline V gene sequence: CDR1 MDHEN, CDR2 SYDVKM. The CDR3 loop spans 12 amino acids.

V gene TRBV4-1 combines with J gene TRBJ2-5, with D tentatively TRBD2 (7 bases). From germline, CDR1 is MGHRA and CDR2 YSYEKL. The V gene lost 0 bases and the J gene lost 5 bases, with 22 bases spanning the gap. CDR3 length: 18 amino acids. The CDR3 DNA reads TGCGCCAGCAGCCAAGACAAACTCGGGGGGCGATCGAAGGAGACCCAGTACTTC. It translates to CASSQDKLGGRSKETQYF.

V is TRBV4-1 and J is TRBJ2-5, with D hard to call. This CDR3 is built from 12 residues. CDR1 and CDR2 from the germline V gene are MGHRA and YSYEKL. Deletions cut 5 bases from V and 5 bases from J, with 9 bases between. The CDR3 region is CASSGLGETQYF. In DNA form, the CDR3 reads TGCGCCAGCAGCGGTCTCGGGGAGACCCAGTACTTC.

The chain is built from TRBV5-6 and TRBJ1-1, with no clear D. Germline assignment: CDR1 SGHDT and CDR2 YYEEEE. The CDR3 sequence is 13 residues long. The V gene lost 4 bases and the J gene lost 1 base, with 8 bases spanning the gap. The CDR3 spells CASSLLGNTEAFF. CDR3 nucleotides: TGTGCCAGCAGCCTTCTCGGGAACACTGAAGCTTTCTTT. Variable domain in full (rest from reference TRBV5-6 and TRBJ1-1): DAGVTQSPTHLIKTRGQQVTLRCSPKSGHDTVSWYQQALGQGPQFIFQYYEEEERQRGNFPDRFSGHQFPNYSSELNVNALLLGDSALYLCASSLLGNTEAFFGQGTRLTVV.

J is TRBJ2-1 and V is TRBV10-1, with 7 bases that match TRBD1. Germline V gives CDR1 WNHNN, CDR2 SYGVQD (reference sequence). V trimming: 3 bases; J trimming: 3 bases; junction bases outside the gene matches: 2. The CDR3 has 14 residues. CDR3 sequence: CASSEQGLYNEQFF. The CDR3 nucleotides are TGCGCCAGCAGTGAACAGGGGCTCTACAATGAGCAGTTCTTC.

The rearrangement uses TRBV29-1 and TRBJ1-2; 12 positions agree with TRBD1. J lost 4 bases, V lost 3 bases, and 6 bases had no gene match. The germline gives CDR1 SQVTM, CDR2 ANQGSEA. The CDR3 consists of 15 residues. The CDR3 loop reads CSVDRDRGRGYGYTF. The DNA for the CDR3 is TGCAGCGTTGACCGGGACAGGGGGCGCGGCTATGGCTACACCTTC.

The rearrangement joins TRBV7-2 to TRBJ2-3; D is unclear. Germline V gives CDR1 SGHTA, CDR2 FQGNSA. With 2 bases removed from V and 1 base from J, the gap between germline ends came to 13 bases. The CDR3 is made up of 16 amino acids. CDR3 region: CASSLISPVGTDTQYF. In nucleotides, the CDR3 is TGTGCCAGCAGCTTAATTAGCCCCGTGGGCACAGATACGCAGTATTTT.

V and J are TRBV10-3 and TRBJ1-1; D gene unclear. CDR3 length: 14 residues. Trimming took off 3 bases at V and 0 bases at J, with 8 bases between the two ends. Germline CDR1 reads ENHRY; CDR2 reads SYGVKD. DNA for the CDR3: TGTGCCATCAGTGACGGGAAGATGAACACTGAAGCTTTCTTT. Protein product: CAISDGKMNTEAFF.

The chain carries TRBV5-1 and TRBJ1-2; D is possibly TRBD1 (5 bases). The V gene lost 4 bases and the J gene lost 5 bases, with 15 bases spanning the gap. The length of the CDR3 is 14 residues. Germline CDR1 reads SGHRS; CDR2 reads YFSETQ. CDR3 sequence (DNA): TGCGCCAGCAGCGAGTGGTCAGGGTCGTATGGCTACACCTTC. Translation gives CASSEWSGSYGYTF.

The chain recombines TRBV7-9 with TRBJ2-5; 14 positions match TRBD2. The CDR3 spans 17 residues. Germline V gene sequence: CDR1 SEHNR, CDR2 FQNEAQ (reference sequence). After removal of 7 bases from V and 1 base from J, the junction contained 8 bases not matched to a gene. In DNA, the CDR3 is TGTGCCAGCAAGGGACTAGCGGGGGCCGAAGCCCAAGAGACCCAGTACTTC. Translated: CASKGLAGAEAQETQYF.

The chain links TRBV7-9 to TRBJ1-2, with 8 nucleotides matching TRBD1. The V segment lost 5 bases and the J segment 7 bases; nucleotides outside the gene matches: 12. This CDR3 spans 15 amino acids. Germline values: CDR1 SEHNR, CDR2 FQNEAQ (reference sequence). CDR3 amino acids: CASSTIQGGTGGYTF. In nucleotides, the CDR3 is TGTGCCAGCAGCACGATACAGGGGGGTACTGGTGGCTACACCTTC.

The DNA of the CDR3 is TGTGCCAGCAGCTTAGGTTATGGGGCAGTGAACACCATATATTTT. Translated: CASSLGYGAVNTIYF. The J gene is TRBJ1-3, the V gene TRBV7-9, with D maybe TRBD1 (5 bases). This CDR3 is 15 amino acids long. From germline, CDR1 is SEHNR and CDR2 FQNEAQ (reference sequence). Trimming removed 1 base at V and 7 bases at J, with 14 bases between.

The genes are TRBV2 and TRBJ1-1; TRBD1 might be the D (5 bases). V dropped 4 bases and J dropped 3 bases, with 12 bases sitting between them. Germline CDR1 SNHLY, CDR2 FYNNEI. The CDR3 consists of 14 residues. The CDR3 spells CASSVRVGDTEAFF. In nucleotides, the CDR3 is TGTGCCAGCAGTGTCAGGGTCGGCGACACTGAAGCTTTCTTT.

This clone was counted once. The chain is built from TRBV6-4 and TRBJ2-1; TRBD2 might be the D (6 bases). Germline assignment: CDR1 MRHNA and CDR2 SNTAGT. The CDR3 extends over 13 amino acids. V lost 5 bases, J lost 7 bases, and 12 bases lay in between. As DNA, the CDR3 is TGTGCCAGCAGTCAGGAGGGCGGGAATGAGCAGTTCTTC. As protein: CASSQEGGNEQFF.

The J gene is TRBJ1-5, the V gene TRBV19, with D unclear. Germline V gene sequence: CDR1 LNHDA, CDR2 SQIVND (reference sequence). The length of the CDR3 is 16 residues. V gave up 3 bases and J gave up 0 bases, with 12 bases separating them. The CDR3 region has the DNA TGTGCCAGTAGTATGCGTTCCGGGAGTAGCAATCAGCCCCAGCATTTT. This sequence encodes CASSMRSGSSNQPQHF.

This rearrangement joins TRBV2 to TRBJ2-1; 7 nucleotides match TRBD2. V lost 8 bases, J lost 8 bases, and 6 bases stayed unmatched. Per the germline V gene, CDR1 is SNHLY and CDR2 is FYNNEI. CDR3 size: 12 residues. The DNA for the CDR3 is TGTGCCAGCGGGACTATTGACTATGAGCAGTTCTTC. Its translation is CASGTIDYEQFF.

The chain employs TRBV4-2 and TRBJ2-5; 9 nucleotides align to TRBD2. V lost 7 bases to trimming and J lost 5 bases; unmatched junction nucleotides: 17. The CDR3 covers 17 residues. Germline V gives CDR1 LGHNA, CDR2 YNFKEQ. This CDR3 reads CASNPGLAPKVCETQYF. CDR3 nucleotides: TGTGCCAGCAATCCGGGACTAGCCCCCAAGGTTTGTGAGACCCAGTACTTC.

The chain employs TRBV6-1 and TRBJ1-4; unclear D gene. Germline loops: CDR1 MNHNS, CDR2 SASEGT. The CDR3 length is 16 residues. V was pared by 4 bases and J by 0 bases, with 12 bases between. The CDR3 DNA follows: TGTGCCAGCAGTGGGTACCAACTAGCAACTAATGAAAAACTGTTTTTT. Its translation: CASSGYQLATNEKLFF.

The V gene is TRBV29-1, the J gene TRBJ2-3, with TRBD2 matching over 10 bases. CDR3 length equals 16 residues. V was clipped by 1 base and J by 6 bases; unmatched bases: 10. CDR1 and CDR2 (germline): SQVTM, ANQGSEA. The CDR3 protein is CSVEVIQAGGLDTQYF. For the CDR3, the DNA is TGCAGCGTTGAAGTAATCCAAGCGGGAGGGCTTGATACGCAGTATTTT.

J is TRBJ1-4 and V is TRBV2; 7 positions match TRBD1. The CDR3 spans 13 residues. Per the germline V gene, CDR1 is SNHLY and CDR2 is FYNNEI. V lost 8 bases to trimming and J lost 5 bases; unmatched junction nucleotides: 5. CDR3 nucleotide sequence: TGTGCCAGCGTGGGACAGTGGAATGAAAAACTGTTTTTT. It specifies CASVGQWNEKLFF.

In DNA form, the CDR3 reads TGCGCCAGCAGCTTGGATCTAGCGGGGGGGAGCACAGATACGCAGTATTTT. Translating it yields CASSLDLAGGSTDTQYF. The chain carries TRBV5-1 and TRBJ2-3; 12 bases line up with TRBD2. V shed 0 bases and J 0 bases; nucleotides not matched to a gene: 2. The CDR3 is 17 residues long. Germline V CDR1 and CDR2: SGHRS, YFSETQ.